This TCR beta chain was documented in a study of control samples from healthy donors and cancer patients. Trimming pared 5 bases from V and 2 bases from J, leaving 4 bases between. This CDR3 has 11 residues. CDR1 is MNHEY, CDR2 SMNVEV, per germline (reference sequence). Sequencing was performed with immunoSEQ multiplex PCR; in TCRdb, only in-frame clones are kept and a portion is missing. The table lists around 110,000 clones, roughly 93% of them singletons, with roughly 2.5% in the top ten. The TCR comes from a man aged 25 to 45 in good health. This chain joins TRBV27 and TRBJ2-7; D remains unclear. Sequencing was carried out using blood. The CDR3 coding sequence is TGTGCCAGCAGTCCCACCTACGAGCAGTACGTC. Amino acid sequence: CASSPTYEQYV.